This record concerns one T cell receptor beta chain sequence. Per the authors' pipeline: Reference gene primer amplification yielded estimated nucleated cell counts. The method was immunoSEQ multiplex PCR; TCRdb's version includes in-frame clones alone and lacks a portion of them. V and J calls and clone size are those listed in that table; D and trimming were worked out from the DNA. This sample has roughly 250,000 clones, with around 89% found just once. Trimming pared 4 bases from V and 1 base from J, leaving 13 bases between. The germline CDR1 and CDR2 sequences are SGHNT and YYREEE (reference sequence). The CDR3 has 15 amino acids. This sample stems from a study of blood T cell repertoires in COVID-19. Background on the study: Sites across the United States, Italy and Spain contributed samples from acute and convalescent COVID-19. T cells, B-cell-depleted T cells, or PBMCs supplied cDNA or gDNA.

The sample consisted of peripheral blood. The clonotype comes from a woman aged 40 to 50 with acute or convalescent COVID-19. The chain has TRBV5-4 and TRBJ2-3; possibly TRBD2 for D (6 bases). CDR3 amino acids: CASSVGTGGTDTQYF. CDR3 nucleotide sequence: TGTGCCAGCAGCGTTGGCACGGGAGGCACAGATACGCAGTATTTT.